This T cell receptor beta chain was obtained from a study of blood T cell repertoires in COVID-19. Study background: Sources were T cells, B-cell-depleted T cells, or PBMCs; the material itself was cDNA or gDNA.

Some clones are missing from TCRdb's copy, which holds only in-frame ones; the method was immunoSEQ multiplex PCR. This sample has roughly 70,000 clones; roughly nine tenths occur once, and the top ten carry around 9%. V was trimmed by 5 bases and J by 10 bases, leaving 17 bases between them. Germline CDR1 and CDR2: SGHVS and FQNEAQ. The CDR3 has 13 amino acids. The chain joins TRBV7-8 to TRBJ1-1; possible D gene TRBD1, 5 bases. This receptor was taken from a man older than 75 with acute or convalescent COVID-19. What was sequenced was peripheral blood. The CDR3 is CASSPQPGGRAFF. DNA for the CDR3: TGTGCCAGCAGCCCCCAGCCCGGGGGTAGAGCTTTCTTT.